Each of the 2 T cell receptor beta chains below was sequenced from the same sample in a study of cytomegalovirus exposure and HLA in healthy donors. Vbeta (60) and Jbeta (13) primers were used in the PCR. Generated by immunoSEQ multiplex PCR, the TCRdb table keeps only in-frame clones and is missing some. The sample gives about 130,000 clones, nearly 80% of which show up once; about 2.2% is in the top ten. The sample consisted of PBMCs. The receptors here all came from a man younger than 45 in good health and CMV-seronegative.

The J gene is TRBJ2-5, the V gene TRBV28; D perhaps matches TRBD1 (6 bases). The V gene lost 5 bases and the J gene lost 2 bases, with 12 bases spanning the gap. This CDR3 has 14 amino acids. The germline CDR1 and CDR2 sequences are MDHEN and SYDVKM. The CDR3 DNA sequence: TGTGCCAGCAGTCGCACGGGACATCAAGAGACCCAGTACTTC. It translates to CASSRTGHQETQYF.

V usage is TRBV5-4 and J usage is TRBJ2-7, with 9 bases matching TRBD2. CDR1 SGHNT and CDR2 YYREEE come from the germline V gene (reference sequence). CDR3 length equals 13 residues. After removal of 3 bases from V and 9 bases from J, the junction contained 7 bases not matched to a gene. The CDR3 region is CASSSSSGKVQYF. The CDR3 region has the DNA TGTGCCAGCAGCTCCTCTAGCGGGAAGGTGCAGTACTTC.